What follows are 20 T cell receptor beta chains derived from one specimen sequenced in a study of cytomegalovirus exposure and HLA in healthy donors. With 60 Vbeta and 13 Jbeta primers, the PCR was carried out. Some clones are missing from TCRdb's copy, which holds only in-frame ones; the method was immunoSEQ multiplex PCR. The table has over 130,000 clones, approximately 76% seen once; the top ten hold 1.8%. The sequenced sample consisted of PBMCs. The receptors shown here come from a man in his forties in good health and CMV-seronegative.

The rearrangement links TRBV5-4 to TRBJ2-7; 9 bases are shared with TRBD1. Germline V CDR1 and CDR2: SGHNT, YYREEE (reference sequence). The CDR3 consists of 15 residues. The trim removed 4 bases at V and 0 bases at J, leaving 5 bases unmatched. CDR3 loop: CASSPRTGVSYEQYF. The CDR3 DNA sequence: TGTGCCAGCAGCCCCCGGACAGGGGTCTCCTACGAGCAGTACTTC. Looking up the rest from reference TRBV5-4 and TRBJ2-7 gives the full variable domain: ETGVTQSPTHLIKTRGQQVTLRCSSQSGHNTVSWYQQALGQGPQFIFQYYREEENGRGNFPPRFSGLQFPNYSSELNVNALELDDSALYLCASSPRTGVSYEQYFGPGTRLTVT.

This clone was seen a few times. The V and J genes are TRBV10-3 and TRBJ2-2; TRBD2 aligns across 9 bases. The CDR3 totals 16 residues. With V trimmed by 0 bases and J by 6 bases, 5 bases remained unmatched. The germline V gene encodes CDR1 ENHRY and CDR2 SYGVKD. The CDR3 DNA sequence: TGTGCCATCAGTGAGTCGGGTAGCGGGAGACCCGGGGAGCTGTTTTTT. Its protein is CAISESGSGRPGELFF.

The chain carries TRBV7-9 and TRBJ2-1, with no clear D. Trimming shortened V by 5 bases and J by 1 base, and 6 bases separated the two germline ends. Per the germline V gene, CDR1 is SEHNR and CDR2 is FQNEAQ (reference sequence). This CDR3 is built from 13 residues. The CDR3 DNA reads TGTGCCAGCAGCGCGGCGTCCTACAATGAGCAGTTCTTC. Translation gives CASSAASYNEQFF.

Remarks on this clone: Its ends do not fully match the called genes, so a read error is possible. The chain uses TRBV7-9 and TRBJ1-1; perhaps TRBD1 as D (6 bases). Germline lookup yields CDR1 SEHNR and CDR2 FQNEAQ (reference sequence). The CDR3 loop spans 15 amino acids. The CDR3 spells CSSSRYAGANTEAFF. CDR3 coding DNA: TGTTCCAGCAGCCGGTACGCAGGGGCGAACACTGAAGCTTTCTTT.

V and J are TRBV10-1 and TRBJ2-7; D is unresolved. V was cut by 7 bases and J by 3 bases, with 10 bases left in between. This CDR3 contains 12 residues. Germline lookup yields CDR1 WNHNN and CDR2 SYGVQD (reference sequence). The CDR3 nucleotides read TGCGCCAGCAATAACAATTGCTACGAGCAGTACTTC. It yields the protein CASNNNCYEQYF.

CDR3 coding DNA: TGCAGTGAGGGGCCAAATCAGCCCCAGCATTTT. Residues: CSEGPNQPQHF. The V and J genes are TRBV20-1 and TRBJ1-5; tentative D call: TRBD1 (5 bases). Germline V gene sequence: CDR1 DFQATT, CDR2 SNEGSKA (reference sequence). Trimming removed 7 bases at V and 4 bases at J, with 8 bases between. CDR3 length equals 11 residues.

The genes are TRBV11-2 and TRBJ2-1, with 8 bases matching TRBD2. The V segment lost 5 bases and the J segment 8 bases; nucleotides outside the gene matches: 8. The CDR3 has 14 residues. Germline V CDR1 and CDR2: SGHAT, FQNNGV. The CDR3 reads CASSRPGLGDEQFF. In DNA, the CDR3 is TGTGCCAGCAGCCGCCCGGGACTAGGGGATGAGCAGTTCTTC.

The J gene is TRBJ2-7, the V gene TRBV4-1, with D tentatively TRBD2 (6 bases). The ends were cut back, 1 base at V and 0 bases at J, with 22 bases in the middle. The CDR3 consists of 19 residues. Germline V lookup: CDR1 MGHRA, CDR2 YSYEKL. The CDR3 region is CASSQGGTALLPTSYEQYF. CDR3 nucleotide sequence: TGCGCCAGCAGCCAAGGAGGGACTGCCCTCCTTCCTACCTCCTACGAGCAGTACTTC.

The gene calls are TRBV7-9 and TRBJ1-4; D is possibly TRBD1 (6 bases). Trimming removed 1 base at V and 0 bases at J, with 12 bases between. The CDR3 runs 17 residues. Germline V gives CDR1 SEHNR, CDR2 FQNEAQ (reference sequence). CDR3 in amino acids: CASSLGQARATNEKLFF. The DNA for the CDR3 is TGTGCCAGCAGCTTAGGACAGGCGAGGGCAACTAATGAAAAACTGTTTTTT.

V is TRBV6-1 and J is TRBJ1-1; 9 nucleotides line up with TRBD1. The CDR3 totals 12 residues. From germline, CDR1 is MNHNS and CDR2 SASEGT. The J segment lost 9 bases and the V segment lost 4 bases, leaving 3 bases of the junction unmatched. The CDR3, as DNA: TGTGCCAGCAGTGGGACAGGGGTGAAAGCTTTCTTT. Protein sequence: CASSGTGVKAFF.

The V gene is TRBV11-2, the J gene TRBJ2-7; D is possibly TRBD2 (6 bases). The CDR3 is made up of 13 amino acids. V lost 5 bases to trimming and J lost 3 bases, with 11 bases between them. CDR1 is SGHAT and CDR2 is FQNNGV in the germline V gene. The CDR3 bases are TGTGCCAGCAGCCCCGCCGGGGGCTACGAGCAGTACTTC. Translating gives CASSPAGGYEQYF. The full variable domain, in which reference TRBV11-2 and TRBJ2-7 provide the parts outside the CDR3, is EAGVAQSPRYKIIEKRQSVAFWCNPISGHATLYWYQQILGQGPKLLIQFQNNGVVDDSQLPKDRFSAERLKGVDSTLKIQPAKLEDSAVYLCASSPAGGYEQYFGPGTRLTVT.

This chain uses TRBV27 with TRBJ2-7, with TRBD2 identical over 10 bases. Germline-derived CDR1 and CDR2 are MNHEY and SMNVEV (reference sequence). The CDR3 has 15 amino acids. V trimming: 2 bases; J trimming: 1 base; junction bases outside the gene matches: 2. The CDR3 coding sequence is TGTGCCAGCAGTTTAAATAGCGGGAGGTCCTACGAGCAGTACTTC. This gives the protein CASSLNSGRSYEQYF.

The chain links TRBV6-1 to TRBJ2-3, with 8 bases that match TRBD2. The trim removed 2 bases at V and 0 bases at J, leaving 10 bases unmatched. CDR1 MNHNS and CDR2 SASEGT come from the germline V gene. The CDR3 consists of 18 residues. In nucleotides, the CDR3 is TGTGCCAGCAGTGAATTCTTTGGTAGCGGGACTAGCACAGATACGCAGTATTTT. It yields the protein CASSEFFGSGTSTDTQYF.

The rearrangement uses TRBV4-3 and TRBJ1-5, with 10 nucleotides matching TRBD1. This CDR3 contains 17 residues. V lost 1 base and J lost 6; bases outside the gene matches: 9. CDR1 is LGHNA, CDR2 YSLEER, per germline. Written as DNA, the CDR3 is TGCGCCAGCAGCCAAGGGACAGGGGGGATTAGTGGTCAGCCCCAGCATTTT. Translating gives CASSQGTGGISGQPQHF.

V gene TRBV4-1 combines with J gene TRBJ2-3; maybe TRBD2 (5 bases). CDR1 and CDR2 from the germline V gene are MGHRA and YSYEKL. CDR3 length: 15 residues. Trimming took 1 base from V and 0 from J, leaving 8 bases between them. CDR3 sequence (DNA): TGCGCCAGCAGCCAAGTGAGAGGGAGCACAGATACGCAGTATTTT. It encodes CASSQVRGSTDTQYF.

This clone has just one count. The rearrangement uses TRBV5-6 and TRBJ2-7; no clear D gene. Germline CDR1 SGHDT, CDR2 YYEEEE. The CDR3 has 14 residues. The V and J ends lost 3 bases and 2 bases respectively, with 12 bases between them. CDR3: CASSSPGLAYEQYF. The DNA of the CDR3 is TGTGCCAGCAGCTCCCCGGGTCTGGCCTACGAGCAGTACTTC.

The chain is built from TRBV16 and TRBJ2-5; a weak D match, TRBD2 (6 bases). The end of the DNA fits TRBJ2-7 better, so the J call may be wrong. Germline assignment: CDR1 KGHSY and CDR2 FQNENV. The CDR3 loop spans 14 amino acids. CDR3 nucleotides: TGTGCCAGCAGTCGCTCCGGGGAGGTCTACGAGCAGTACTTC. Its translation: CASSRSGEVYEQYF.

The rearrangement links TRBV10-1 to TRBJ1-1; D ambiguous. CDR1 is WNHNN and CDR2 is SYGVQD in the germline V gene (reference sequence). The CDR3 loop spans 12 amino acids. The germline V and J ends were trimmed by 2 bases and 9 bases, with 10 bases remaining between them. CDR3: CASSETLGKAFF. The CDR3 DNA sequence: TGCGCCAGCAGTGAGACACTAGGGAAAGCTTTCTTT.

The chain couples TRBV6-4 to TRBJ1-1; the D gene is possibly TRBD1 (5 bases). V was shortened by 4 bases and J by 4 bases, with 16 bases between the two germline ends. Germline V gene lookup returns CDR1 MRHNA and CDR2 SNTAGT. The CDR3 has 15 amino acids. CDR3 in DNA: TGTGCCAGCAGTGTCCTCTCGGGGGGAATCACTGAAGCTTTCTTT. It yields the protein CASSVLSGGITEAFF.

The chain links TRBV12-5 to TRBJ1-1; the match to TRBD1 covers 9 bases. Unmatched junction bases numbered 8, after V lost 0 bases and J lost 0 bases. This CDR3 is built from 18 residues. Germline V gene lookup returns CDR1 LGHNT and CDR2 FRNRAP. The CDR3 here is CASGLVRVGTGMNTEAFF. The CDR3 DNA follows: TGTGCTAGTGGTTTGGTACGAGTTGGGACAGGGATGAACACTGAAGCTTTCTTT.